A single sample is the source of the 18 T cell receptor beta chains below, sequenced in a study of patients and donors after allogeneic stem cell transplantation. TCRdb reprocessed the RT-PCR reads via MiXCR and lists one record per CDR3 protein. The sample consists of about 400,000 distinct CDR3 sequences, 16% of them appearing once. Sequenced sample: blood, either unsorted or a sorted T cell fraction (not recorded which). These receptors came from a human donor who was either an allogeneic HSCT recipient or a stem cell or donor lymphocyte infusion donor (not recorded which). It is not recorded whose cells these are; they may come from a transplant donor.

The chain recombines TRBV12-3 or TRBV12-4 with TRBJ1-2, with D possibly matching TRBD1 (6 bases). V was shortened by 10 bases and J by 6 bases, with 18 bases between the two germline ends. This CDR3 spans 13 amino acids. The CDR3 region has the DNA TGTGCCACTAGGGGGACGAGATCTCATGGCTACACCTTC. This encodes CATRGTRSHGYTF.

This clonotype has just a few counts. This chain connects TRBV20-1 to TRBJ1-2; D is possibly TRBD1 (5 bases). Trimming stripped 2 bases from V and 2 bases from J, with 12 bases between. The germline gives CDR1 DFQATT, CDR2 SNEGSKA (reference sequence). This CDR3 region has 14 residues. CDR3 amino acids: CSARSTTANYGYTF. The DNA for the CDR3 is TGCAGTGCTAGATCTACGACAGCAAACTATGGCTACACCTTC.

The chain has TRBV27 and TRBJ2-2; tentative D call: TRBD2 (6 bases). V was trimmed by 7 bases and J by 1 base, leaving 10 bases between them. The CDR3 extends over 14 amino acids. The germline V gene has CDR1 MNHEY and CDR2 SMNVEV (reference sequence). In nucleotides, the CDR3 is TGTGCCAGCACAGGAGGGGTGAACACCGGGGAGCTGTTTTTT. Translation gives CASTGGVNTGELFF.

This clonotype has a handful of counts. The gene calls are TRBV10-3 and TRBJ2-3, with TRBD2 matching over 9 bases. CDR3 length: 18 residues. After removal of 0 bases from V and 2 bases from J, the junction contained 9 bases not matched to a gene. CDR1 and CDR2 (germline): ENHRY, SYGVKD. CDR3 protein: CAISESGPAGGYTDTQYF. The CDR3 DNA sequence: TGTGCCATCAGTGAGTCGGGTCCAGCGGGGGGTTACACAGATACGCAGTATTTT.

This clonotype was counted a few times. V and J are TRBV6-1 and TRBJ1-5; 8 bases line up with TRBD1. V dropped 7 bases and J dropped 4; count of bases not matched to a gene: 9. CDR1 is MNHNS, CDR2 SASEGT, per germline. The CDR3 runs to 15 residues. The CDR3 region is CASKIRDRRNQPQHF. CDR3 nucleotide sequence: TGTGCCAGCAAGATAAGGGACAGGAGGAATCAGCCCCAGCATTTT.

In its sample, this clonotype was seen a few times. CDR3 protein: CASSFGRGTYEQYF. CDR3 coding DNA: TGTGCCAGCAGCTTTGGGCGGGGGACCTACGAGCAGTACTTC. The chain combines TRBV5-6 with TRBJ2-7; 7 nucleotides line up with TRBD2. V lost 2 bases, J lost 2 bases, and 4 bases stayed unmatched. The CDR3 sequence is 14 residues long. CDR1 is SGHDT, CDR2 YYEEEE, per germline.

This clonotype has more than one count but fewer than ten. The genes are TRBV4-2 and TRBJ2-2, with unresolved D. Germline assignment: CDR1 LGHNA and CDR2 YNFKEQ. The CDR3 consists of 14 residues. Trimming cost V 0 bases and J 2 bases, with 4 bases left between them. CDR3 DNA sequence: TGTGCCAGCAGCCAAGAACGTAACACCGGGGAGCTGTTTTTT. Translating gives CASSQERNTGELFF.

The V gene is TRBV9, the J gene TRBJ2-3; 8 bases are a match to TRBD2. The V gene end was trimmed by 7 bases and the J gene end by 4 bases; junction bases not matched to a gene: 8. Per the germline V gene, CDR1 is SGDLS and CDR2 is YYNGEE. The CDR3 covers 14 residues. The CDR3 is CASGTGGDADTQYF. The CDR3 DNA reads TGTGCCAGCGGGACCGGGGGGGATGCAGATACGCAGTATTTT.

V is TRBV12-3 or TRBV12-4 and J is TRBJ2-1; 8 bases are shared with TRBD1. CDR3 size: 14 residues. The V segment lost 2 bases and the J segment 7 bases; nucleotides outside the gene matches: 4. The CDR3 loop is CASSLQGALNEQFF. In nucleotides, the CDR3 is TGTGCCAGCAGTTTACAGGGGGCGCTTAATGAGCAGTTCTTC.

This clonotype was seen ten or more times. V is TRBV20-1 and J is TRBJ1-5; TRBD1 aligns across 7 bases. The length of the CDR3 is 16 residues. V trimming: 1 base; J trimming: 4 bases; junction bases outside the gene matches: 10. The germline V gene has CDR1 DFQATT and CDR2 SNEGSKA (reference sequence). CDR3 nucleotide sequence: TGCAGTGCTAGAGGCTTAGTGACAGGGAGGAATCAGCCCCAGCATTTT. This encodes CSARGLVTGRNQPQHF.

There are a few counts of this clonotype. The chain has TRBV2 and TRBJ2-1; TRBD2 aligns across 8 bases. Germline CDR1 reads SNHLY; CDR2 reads FYNNEI. J lost 9 bases, V lost 6 bases, and 7 bases had no gene match. There are 13 residues in the CDR3. The CDR3 DNA sequence: TGTGCCAGCAGGGGACTAGGCCCCACTGAGCAGTTCTTC. Translating it yields CASRGLGPTEQFF.

V is TRBV5-1 and J is TRBJ2-7; D may be TRBD1 (6 bases). Per germline, CDR1 SGHRS and CDR2 YFSETQ. Trimming left V 0 bases short and J 5 bases short, with 15 bases between. This CDR3 contains 15 residues. CDR3 coding DNA: TGCGCCAGCAGCTTGGCCCGGGACACGCGGGACGAGCAGTACTTC. It codes for CASSLARDTRDEQYF.

This clonotype has ten or more counts. V is TRBV20-1 and J is TRBJ1-5, with D hard to call. Germline V gene sequence: CDR1 DFQATT, CDR2 SNEGSKA (reference sequence). The CDR3 runs 15 residues. The V and J ends lost 0 bases and 5 bases respectively, with 14 bases between them. The CDR3 nucleotides read TGCAGTGCTAGAGATCCTAGGTCTTACGATCAGCCCCAGCATTTT. Translated: CSARDPRSYDQPQHF.

This clonotype was seen only a few times. The junction departs from germline at one end; a sequencing error may be responsible. J is TRBJ2-5 and V is TRBV24-1; 13 bases align to TRBD2. The CDR3 has 13 residues. The V gene's germline CDR1 is KGHDR and CDR2 SFDVKD. The CDR3 nucleotides are TGTGCCACCAGTGATCCCGGACTAGCGGGGGTCTCCTTC. It translates to CATSDPGLAGVSF.

This clonotype occurred a few times. This chain uses TRBV13 with TRBJ2-5, with D unclear. The germline V gene has CDR1 PRHDT and CDR2 FYEKMQ (reference sequence). CDR3 length: 15 amino acids. V lost 1 base and J 5 bases, leaving 14 bases between the germline ends. The CDR3 DNA is TGTGCCAGCAGCTTAGCTAGAGATGGTGTGGAGACCCAGTACTTC. This gives the protein CASSLARDGVETQYF.

In its sample, this clonotype was seen a few times. The chain carries TRBV5-1 and TRBJ2-2; tentative D call: TRBD2 (6 bases). V was trimmed by 0 bases and J by 0 bases, leaving 12 bases between them. The V gene's germline CDR1 is SGHRS and CDR2 YFSETQ. This CDR3 is built from 17 residues. The CDR3 reads CASSLVTGRANTGELFF. Here the CDR3 DNA reads TGCGCCAGCAGCTTGGTGACCGGGAGAGCGAACACCGGGGAGCTGTTTTTT.

CDR3 sequence: CSARPFRDSTGELFF. In DNA form, the CDR3 reads TGCAGTGCTAGACCGTTCCGTGACAGTACCGGGGAGCTGTTTTTT. This chain links TRBV20-1 with TRBJ2-2; D possibly corresponds to TRBD1 (5 bases). V lost 2 bases to trimming and J lost 5 bases, with 15 bases between them. Germline V gives CDR1 DFQATT, CDR2 SNEGSKA (reference sequence). The length of the CDR3 is 15 residues.

This clonotype was picked up many times. V usage is TRBV2 and J usage is TRBJ2-1; possibly TRBD1 or TRBD2 for D (5 bases each). Trimming took off 8 bases at V and 4 bases at J, with 18 bases between the two ends. Germline values: CDR1 SNHLY, CDR2 FYNNEI. The CDR3 contains 15 residues. The CDR3 sequence: CASELGLADYNEQFF. The CDR3 bases are TGTGCCAGCGAGTTGGGGCTAGCAGATTACAATGAGCAGTTCTTC.